Following are 9 T cell receptor beta chains from one sample sequenced in a study of CD8 T cells in Susac syndrome (dated by TCRdb to about 2019). The library was generated by the immunoSEQ multiplex PCR assay. RNA was extracted using the RNeasy kit, and about 0.45 to 1 ug of the RNA was reverse transcribed with random hexamers. Using fastp trimming at Q25 and MiXCR clonotype assembly, TCRdb reanalyzed the public sequencing data and kept in-frame beta chains. Rows with a matching CDR3 protein are joined into one entry that keeps the most common DNA and genes. For this sample there are 100,000 or so distinct CDR3 sequences; roughly 96% appear just once. The ten largest make up 0.3% of the sample. Sample: CD8+ T cells from PBMCs. These receptors came from a human donor with Susac syndrome.

This chain connects TRBV25-1 to TRBJ2-5; D is perhaps TRBD1 (5 bases). Germline CDR1 and CDR2: MGHDK and SYGVNS. Trimming shortened V by 6 bases and J by 3 bases, and 11 bases separated the two germline ends. This CDR3 comprises 13 residues. The CDR3 reads CASRGPLEETQYF. The CDR3 bases are TGTGCCAGCAGGGGGCCCTTGGAAGAGACCCAGTACTTC.

This chain links TRBV29-1 with TRBJ2-1; tentatively, D is TRBD1 (5 bases). This CDR3 is 12 amino acids long. V was cut by 3 bases and J by 9 bases, with 12 bases left in between. Germline V gene data show CDR1 as SQVTM and CDR2 as ANQGSEA. CDR3: CSVEGPVPEQFF. The CDR3 DNA sequence: TGCAGCGTTGAGGGGCCGGTGCCTGAGCAGTTCTTC.

This chain joins TRBV20-1 and TRBJ2-3, with 11 bases fitting TRBD1. Germline V CDR1 and CDR2: DFQATT, SNEGSKA (reference sequence). V lost 3 bases to trimming and J lost 3 bases; unmatched junction nucleotides: 2. This CDR3 region has 14 residues. CDR3 region: CSARGQGETDTQYF. In DNA, the CDR3 is TGCAGTGCTAGGGGACAGGGGGAGACAGATACGCAGTATTTT.

This chain uses TRBV6-5 with TRBJ2-7, with 9 nucleotides matching TRBD2. This CDR3 contains 15 residues. CDR1 MNHEY and CDR2 SVGAGI come from the germline V gene. V was pared by 4 bases and J by 3 bases, with 7 bases of the junction left unmatched. The chain's CDR3 is CASSSRASGDYEQYF. CDR3 sequence (DNA): TGTGCCAGCAGTTCCCGGGCTAGCGGGGACTACGAGCAGTACTTC.

The chain carries TRBV4-1 and TRBJ2-7; TRBD1 is a possible D gene (6 bases). CDR1 and CDR2 (germline): MGHRA, YSYEKL. CDR3 size: 15 residues. Deletions cut 3 bases from V and 2 bases from J, with 14 bases between. CDR3 nucleotide sequence: TGCGCCAGCAGCCAGGCTCAGGGGAGCACCTACGAGCAGTACTTC. Protein: CASSQAQGSTYEQYF.

The chain couples TRBV4-1 to TRBJ2-7, with D possibly called TRBD1 or TRBD2 (6 bases each). The V end was cut by 3 bases, the J end by 1 base, with 22 bases between. The CDR3 totals 18 residues. From germline, CDR1 is MGHRA and CDR2 YSYEKL. The DNA of the CDR3 is TGCGCCAGCAGCCACCGGCCCGGAGCTCGAGGGGGGTCCTACGAGCAGTACTTC. Amino acids: CASSHRPGARGGSYEQYF.

The rearrangement links TRBV20-1 to TRBJ1-1; the D is unclear. Germline V CDR1 and CDR2: DFQATT, SNEGSKA (reference sequence). CDR3 length: 15 residues. V lost 0 bases, J lost 0 bases, and 11 bases lay in between. CDR3 amino acids: CSARDRMYLNTEAFF. CDR3 DNA sequence: TGCAGTGCTAGAGATCGGATGTACTTGAACACTGAAGCTTTCTTT.

This clonotype was picked up one time. V and J are TRBV7-9 and TRBJ2-2; D is possibly TRBD1 (6 bases). Trimming took 5 bases from V and 8 from J, leaving 18 bases between them. The CDR3 is 15 amino acids. Germline loops: CDR1 SEHNR, CDR2 FQNEAQ (reference sequence). The DNA for the CDR3 is TGTGCCAGCAGCGACACCAGCACAGGGTTAGGGGAGCTGTTTTTT. Amino acid sequence: CASSDTSTGLGELFF.

V is TRBV29-1 and J is TRBJ2-1, with 10 bases fitting TRBD2. The CDR3 loop spans 15 amino acids. The V gene end was trimmed by 3 bases and the J gene end by 4 bases; junction bases not matched to a gene: 6. CDR1 and CDR2 (germline): SQVTM, ANQGSEA. CDR3 region: CSVEASGRQYNEQFF. The CDR3 nucleotides are TGCAGCGTTGAGGCTAGCGGGAGACAATACAATGAGCAGTTCTTC.